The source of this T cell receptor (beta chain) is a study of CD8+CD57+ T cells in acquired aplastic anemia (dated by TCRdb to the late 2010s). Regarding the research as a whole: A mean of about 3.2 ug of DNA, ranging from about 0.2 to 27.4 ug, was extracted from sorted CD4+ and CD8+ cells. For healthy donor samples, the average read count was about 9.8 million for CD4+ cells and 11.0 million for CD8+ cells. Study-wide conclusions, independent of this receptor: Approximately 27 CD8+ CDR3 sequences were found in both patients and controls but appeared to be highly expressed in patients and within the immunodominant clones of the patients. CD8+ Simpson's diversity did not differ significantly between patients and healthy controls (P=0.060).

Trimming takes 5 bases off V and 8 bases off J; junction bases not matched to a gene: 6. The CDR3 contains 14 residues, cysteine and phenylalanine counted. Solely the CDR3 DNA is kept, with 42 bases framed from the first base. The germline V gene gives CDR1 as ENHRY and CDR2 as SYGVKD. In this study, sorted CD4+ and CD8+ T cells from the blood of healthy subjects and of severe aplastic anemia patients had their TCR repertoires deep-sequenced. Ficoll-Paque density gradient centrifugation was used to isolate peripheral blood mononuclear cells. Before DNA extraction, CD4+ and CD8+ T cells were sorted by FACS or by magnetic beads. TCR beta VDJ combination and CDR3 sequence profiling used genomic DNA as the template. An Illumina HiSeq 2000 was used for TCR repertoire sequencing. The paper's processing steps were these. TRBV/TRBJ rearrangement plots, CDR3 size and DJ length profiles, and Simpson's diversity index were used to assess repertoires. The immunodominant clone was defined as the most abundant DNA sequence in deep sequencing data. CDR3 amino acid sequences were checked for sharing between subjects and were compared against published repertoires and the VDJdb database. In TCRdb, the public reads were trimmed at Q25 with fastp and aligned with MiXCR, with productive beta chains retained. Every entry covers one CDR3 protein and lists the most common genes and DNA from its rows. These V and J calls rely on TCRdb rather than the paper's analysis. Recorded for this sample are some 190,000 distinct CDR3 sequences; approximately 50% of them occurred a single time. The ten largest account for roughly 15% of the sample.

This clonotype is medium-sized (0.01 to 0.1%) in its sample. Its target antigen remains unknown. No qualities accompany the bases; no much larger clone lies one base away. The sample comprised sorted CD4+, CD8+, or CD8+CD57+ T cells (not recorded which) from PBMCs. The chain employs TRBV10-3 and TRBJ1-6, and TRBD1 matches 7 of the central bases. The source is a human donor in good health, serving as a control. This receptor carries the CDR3 CAISLGQSDSPLHF. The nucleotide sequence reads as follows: TGTGCCATCAGTTTGGGACAGAGCGATTCACCCCTCCACTTT.